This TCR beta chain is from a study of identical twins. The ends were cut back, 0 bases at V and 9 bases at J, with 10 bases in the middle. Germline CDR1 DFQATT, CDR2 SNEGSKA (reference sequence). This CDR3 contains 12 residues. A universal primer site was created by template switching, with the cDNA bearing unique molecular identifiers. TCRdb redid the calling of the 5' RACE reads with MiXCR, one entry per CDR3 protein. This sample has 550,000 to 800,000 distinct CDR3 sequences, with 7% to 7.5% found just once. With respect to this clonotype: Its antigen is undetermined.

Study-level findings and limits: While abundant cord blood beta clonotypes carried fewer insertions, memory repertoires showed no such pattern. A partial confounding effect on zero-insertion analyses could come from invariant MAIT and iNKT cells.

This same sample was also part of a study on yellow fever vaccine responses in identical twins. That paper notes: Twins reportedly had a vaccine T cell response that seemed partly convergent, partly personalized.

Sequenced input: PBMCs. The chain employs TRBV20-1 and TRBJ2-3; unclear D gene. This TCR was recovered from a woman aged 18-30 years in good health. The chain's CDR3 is CSARDWVLTQYF. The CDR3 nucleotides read TGCAGTGCTAGAGATTGGGTTCTGACGCAGTATTTT.